This TCR beta chain was recorded in a study of blood T cell repertoires in COVID-19. Across the whole study: COVID-19 samples, acute and convalescent, were from the United States, Italy and Spain. PBMCs, B-cell-depleted T cells, or T cells were the source of the cDNA or gDNA that made up the material.

CDR3 length equals 15 residues. Germline lookup yields CDR1 MNHNS and CDR2 SASEGT. V dropped 2 bases and J dropped 8; count of bases not matched to a gene: 4. Per the original data handling: Nucleated cell number was recorded as an estimate derived from reference gene primer amplification. Only in-frame clones appear in the TCRdb table, and some are missing; sequencing was by immunoSEQ multiplex PCR. The D gene and trimming were derived from the DNA, and the V and J assignments and clone size from that table. The profile shows roughly 60,000 clones, 80% to 85% of them singletons. The material sequenced was peripheral blood. The sequence was obtained from a man aged 30-40 years with COVID-19, enrolled during active disease. The rearrangement links TRBV6-1 to TRBJ2-4, with TRBD2 matching over 12 bases. CDR3 sequence: CASSELAGGLDIQYF. The CDR3 DNA reads TGTGCCAGCAGTGAACTAGCGGGAGGGTTGGACATTCAGTACTTC.